A selection of T cell receptor beta chains follows, all from one sample in a study of cytomegalovirus exposure and HLA in healthy donors. Generated by immunoSEQ multiplex PCR, the TCRdb table keeps only in-frame clones and is missing some. The data contain about 93,000 clones, 55% to 70% of them singletons. Sequencing was performed on PBMCs. The source of these receptors is a boy aged 5-17 years in good health and CMV-seropositive. The conserved cysteine and the conserved F or W are not part of the CDR3 here. The order of the fields is J gene, clone size, V gene, D gene, CDR3 protein. A D gene is named only where the DNA matches it firmly. Clone size is not always given. Where it is, it says once, few, many or a class for expanded clones.

TRBJ1-1	NA	TRBV4-3	TRBD1	ASSPLTGSTEAF
TRBJ2-2	NA	TRBV2	NA	ASSGSYGGNTGELF
TRBJ1-2	NA	TRBV2	TRBD1	ASSVGQGADGYT
TRBJ2-3	NA	TRBV19	TRBD2	ASRRSGTSGGQTDTQY
TRBJ2-3	NA	TRBV7-8	NA	ASSSRESKADTQY
TRBJ2-2	few	TRBV7-2	TRBD2	ASSLGGSGVNTGELF
TRBJ1-2	NA	TRBV29-1	TRBD1	SVSGQVCGYT
TRBJ2-3	NA	TRBV5-1	TRBD2	ASSLARLAGGDTQY
TRBJ2-2	NA	TRBV7-9	NA	ASSQMQGNTGELF
TRBJ2-3	NA	TRBV5-1	NA	ASSPVPGTDTQY
TRBJ2-1	NA	TRBV7-2	NA	ASSLGLKGKGAGNEQF
TRBJ1-2	few	TRBV29-1	NA	SVEVGPVGYT